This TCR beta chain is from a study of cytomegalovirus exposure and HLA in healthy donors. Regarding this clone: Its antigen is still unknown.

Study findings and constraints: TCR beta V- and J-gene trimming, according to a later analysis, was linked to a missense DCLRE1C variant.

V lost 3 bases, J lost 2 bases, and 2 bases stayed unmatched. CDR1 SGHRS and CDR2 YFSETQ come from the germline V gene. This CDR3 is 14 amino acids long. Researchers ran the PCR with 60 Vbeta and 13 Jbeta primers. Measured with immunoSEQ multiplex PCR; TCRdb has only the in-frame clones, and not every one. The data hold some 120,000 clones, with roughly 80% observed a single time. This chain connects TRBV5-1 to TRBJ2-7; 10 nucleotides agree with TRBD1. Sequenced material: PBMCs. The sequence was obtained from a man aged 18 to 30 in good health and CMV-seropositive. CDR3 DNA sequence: TGCGCCAGCAGCTCAGGACAGGGGGCCTACGAGCAGTACTTC. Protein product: CASSSGQGAYEQYF. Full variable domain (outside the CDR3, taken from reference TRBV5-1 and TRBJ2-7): KAGVTQTPRYLIKTRGQQVTLSCSPISGHRSVSWYQQTPGQGLQFLFEYFSETQRNKGNFPGRFSGRQFSNSRSEMNVSTLELGDSALYLCASSSGQGAYEQYFGPGTRLTVT.